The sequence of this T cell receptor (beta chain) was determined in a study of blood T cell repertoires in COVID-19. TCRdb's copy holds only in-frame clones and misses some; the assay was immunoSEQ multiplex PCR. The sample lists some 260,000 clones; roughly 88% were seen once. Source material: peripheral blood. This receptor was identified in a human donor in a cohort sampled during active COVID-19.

This CDR3 is CATSRDLGGGASTGELFF. The CDR3 DNA follows: TGTGCCACCAGCAGAGATCTAGGAGGGGGGGCTTCCACCGGGGAGCTGTTTTTT. The V call is TRBV15, the J call TRBJ2-2; D perhaps matches TRBD2 (7 bases). The CDR3 totals 18 residues. V lost 0 bases and J lost 4, with 18 bases in between. From germline, CDR1 is LNHNV and CDR2 YYDKDF (reference sequence).